The sequence of this T cell receptor (beta chain) was determined in a study of T cell repertoires in cytomegalovirus infection. Details on this clonotype: The antigen is undetermined.

The CDR3 is 21 residues long. Trimming took 2 bases from V and 1 from J; bases not matched to a gene: 20. Per the germline V gene, CDR1 is KGHDR and CDR2 is SFDVKD. TCRdb independently ran MiXCR on the reads; one entry per CDR3 protein. This table has 830,000 or so distinct CDR3 sequences, about 33% appearing once. This TCR derives from a human donor in good health (CMV status not recorded). Some clones in this sample may be carry-over from other donors' samples. Sequenced here: cultured CD8+ T cells from PBMCs, sampled from culture after CMV antigen stimulation. V is TRBV24-1 and J is TRBJ1-1, with 8 bases matching TRBD1. The CDR3 is CATSDSGTGHRSVPPNTEAFF. The CDR3 DNA reads TGTGCCACCAGTGATTCGGGGACAGGCCACAGGAGCGTTCCGCCGAACACTGAAGCTTTCTTT.